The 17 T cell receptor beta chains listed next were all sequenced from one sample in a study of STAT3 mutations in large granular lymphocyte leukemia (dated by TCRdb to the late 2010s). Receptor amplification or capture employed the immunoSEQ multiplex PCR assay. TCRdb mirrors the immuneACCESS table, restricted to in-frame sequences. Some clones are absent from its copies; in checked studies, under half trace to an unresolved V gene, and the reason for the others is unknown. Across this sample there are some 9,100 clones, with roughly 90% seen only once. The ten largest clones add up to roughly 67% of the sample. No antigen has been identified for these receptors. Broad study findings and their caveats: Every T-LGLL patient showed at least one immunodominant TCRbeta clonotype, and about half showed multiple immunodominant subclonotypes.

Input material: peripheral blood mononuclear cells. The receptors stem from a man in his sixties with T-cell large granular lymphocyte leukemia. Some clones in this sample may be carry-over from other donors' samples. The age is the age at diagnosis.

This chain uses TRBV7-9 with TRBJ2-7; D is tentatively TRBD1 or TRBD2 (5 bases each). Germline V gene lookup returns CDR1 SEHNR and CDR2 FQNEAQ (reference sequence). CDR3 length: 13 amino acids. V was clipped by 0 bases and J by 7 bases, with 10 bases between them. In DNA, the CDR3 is TGTGCCAGCAGCTTAGCGGGGGAAGTTGAGCAGTACTTC. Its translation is CASSLAGEVEQYF.

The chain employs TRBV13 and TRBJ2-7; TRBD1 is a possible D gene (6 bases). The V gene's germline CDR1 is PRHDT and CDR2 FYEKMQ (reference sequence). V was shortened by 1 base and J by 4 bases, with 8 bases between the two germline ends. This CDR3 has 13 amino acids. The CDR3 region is CASSLAGTYEQYF. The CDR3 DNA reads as TGTGCCAGCAGCTTAGCTGGGACATACGAGCAGTACTTC.

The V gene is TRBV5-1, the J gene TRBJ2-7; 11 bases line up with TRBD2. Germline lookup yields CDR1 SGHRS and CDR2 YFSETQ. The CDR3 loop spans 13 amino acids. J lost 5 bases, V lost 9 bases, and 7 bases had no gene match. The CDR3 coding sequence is TGCGCCACCGCTGGACTAGCGGGCCACGAGCAGTACTTC. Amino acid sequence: CATAGLAGHEQYF.

Here the CDR3 reads CASSLVRGRETQYF. CDR3 DNA: TGTGCCAGCAGCTTAGTGAGGGGGCGAGAGACCCAGTACTTC. This chain connects TRBV11-2 to TRBJ2-5, with 7 positions matching TRBD1. V lost 1 base to trimming and J lost 4 bases; unmatched junction nucleotides: 3. The germline V gene has CDR1 SGHAT and CDR2 FQNNGV. The CDR3 length is 14 residues.

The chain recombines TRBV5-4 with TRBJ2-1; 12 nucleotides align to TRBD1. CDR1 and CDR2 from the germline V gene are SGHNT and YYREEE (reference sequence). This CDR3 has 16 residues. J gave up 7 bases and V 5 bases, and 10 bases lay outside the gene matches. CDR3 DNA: TGTGCCAGCAGGCCACCGGGACAGGGGGCTAGGAATGAGCAGTTCTTC. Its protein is CASRPPGQGARNEQFF.

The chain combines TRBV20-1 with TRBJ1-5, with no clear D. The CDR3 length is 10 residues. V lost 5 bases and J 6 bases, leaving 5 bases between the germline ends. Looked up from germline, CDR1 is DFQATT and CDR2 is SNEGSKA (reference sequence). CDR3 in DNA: TGCAGTGCTCTAAGTCAGCCCCAGCATTTT. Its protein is CSALSQPQHF.

The CDR3: CASSLAGRGGYGYTF. The CDR3 DNA sequence: TGTGCCAGCAGCTTGGCCGGGAGGGGCGGCTATGGCTACACCTTC. The V and J genes are TRBV5-8 and TRBJ1-2; TRBD1 might be the D (5 bases). The CDR3 runs 15 residues. CDR1 and CDR2 (germline): SGHTS, YDEGEE. V gave up 0 bases and J gave up 4 bases, with 13 bases separating them.

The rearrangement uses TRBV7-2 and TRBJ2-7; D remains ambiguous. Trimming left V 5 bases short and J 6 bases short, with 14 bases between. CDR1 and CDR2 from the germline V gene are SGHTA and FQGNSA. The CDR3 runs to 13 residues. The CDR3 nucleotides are TGTGCCAGCAGCACCATTTCAGGTTCCGAGCAGTACTTC. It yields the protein CASSTISGSEQYF.

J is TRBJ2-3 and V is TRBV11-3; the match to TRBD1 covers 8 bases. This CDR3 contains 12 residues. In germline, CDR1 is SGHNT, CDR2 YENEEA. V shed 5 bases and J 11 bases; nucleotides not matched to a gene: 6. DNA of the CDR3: TGTGCCAGCAGCCCACAGGGGGGACGGCAGTATTTT. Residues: CASSPQGGRQYF.

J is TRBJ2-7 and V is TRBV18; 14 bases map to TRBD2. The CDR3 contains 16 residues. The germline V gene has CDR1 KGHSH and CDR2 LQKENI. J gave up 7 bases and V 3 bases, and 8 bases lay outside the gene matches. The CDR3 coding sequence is TGTGCCAGCTCACCCCCGGGACTAGCGGGAGTTGGTGAGCAGTACTTC. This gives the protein CASSPPGLAGVGEQYF.

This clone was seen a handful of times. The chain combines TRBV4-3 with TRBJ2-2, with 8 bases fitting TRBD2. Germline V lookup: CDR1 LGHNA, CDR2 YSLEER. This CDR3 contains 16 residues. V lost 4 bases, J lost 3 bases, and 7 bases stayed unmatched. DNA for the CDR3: TGCGCCAGCAGCCGTAGTACTAGCGGATACACCGGGGAGCTGTTTTTT. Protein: CASSRSTSGYTGELFF.

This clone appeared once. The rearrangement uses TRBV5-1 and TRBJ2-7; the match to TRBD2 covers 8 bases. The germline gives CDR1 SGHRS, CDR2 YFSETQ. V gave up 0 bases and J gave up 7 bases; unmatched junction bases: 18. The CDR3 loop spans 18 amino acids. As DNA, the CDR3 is TGCGCCAGCAGCTTGGGCCTCGGGTCTAGCGGGCCCCAGGAGGAGCAGTACTTC. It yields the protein CASSLGLGSSGPQEEQYF.

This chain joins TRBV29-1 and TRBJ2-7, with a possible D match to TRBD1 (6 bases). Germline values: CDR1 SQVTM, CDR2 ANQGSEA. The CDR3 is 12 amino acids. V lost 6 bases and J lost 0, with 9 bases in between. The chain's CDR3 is CSVGQSSYEQYF. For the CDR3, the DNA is TGCAGCGTCGGACAGAGCTCCTACGAGCAGTACTTC.

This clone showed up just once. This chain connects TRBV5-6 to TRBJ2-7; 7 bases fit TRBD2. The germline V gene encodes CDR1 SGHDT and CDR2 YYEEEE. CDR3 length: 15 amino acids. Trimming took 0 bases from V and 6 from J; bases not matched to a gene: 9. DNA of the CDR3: TGTGCCAGCAGCTTGGGAGGGGCAGGGAGGGGCGAGCAGTACTTC. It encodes CASSLGGAGRGEQYF.

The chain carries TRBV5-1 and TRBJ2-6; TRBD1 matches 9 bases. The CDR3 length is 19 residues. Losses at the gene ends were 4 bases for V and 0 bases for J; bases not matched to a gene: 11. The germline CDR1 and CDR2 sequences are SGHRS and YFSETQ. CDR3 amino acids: CASSPMPGQGSSGANVLTF. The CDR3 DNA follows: TGCGCCAGCAGCCCGATGCCGGGACAGGGATCCTCTGGGGCCAACGTCCTGACTTTC.

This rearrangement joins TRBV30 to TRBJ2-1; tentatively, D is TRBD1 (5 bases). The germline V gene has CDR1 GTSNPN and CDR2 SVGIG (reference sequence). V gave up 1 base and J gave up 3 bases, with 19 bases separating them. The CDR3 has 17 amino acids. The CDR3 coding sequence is TGTGCCTGGAGTGATCCGGGTGGGGCAAGGGTCTACAATGAGCAGTTCTTC. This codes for CAWSDPGGARVYNEQFF.

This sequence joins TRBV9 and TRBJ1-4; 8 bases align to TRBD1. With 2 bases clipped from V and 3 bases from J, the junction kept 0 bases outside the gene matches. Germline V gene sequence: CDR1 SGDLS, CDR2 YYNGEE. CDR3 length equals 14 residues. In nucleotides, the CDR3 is TGTGCCAGCAGCGTGACAGGGGCTAATGAAAAACTGTTTTTT. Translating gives CASSVTGANEKLFF.